In its sample, the clone carrying this T cell receptor beta chain was seen many times. No antigen is known for it. This CDR3 contains 14 residues. Losses at the gene ends were 2 bases for V and 7 bases for J; bases not matched to a gene: 7. The germline gives CDR1 SGHRS, CDR2 YFSETQ. TCRdb used MiXCR to reprocess the 5' RACE reads, holding one entry per CDR3 protein. The repertoire consists of 45,000 or so distinct CDR3 sequences, with less than 4% occurring once and the leading ten covering about 14%. This sample was included in a study of neurological immune-mediated disorders. Study-level results: When the repertoires were grouped phylogenetically, those of 18 of the 34 multiple sclerosis patients came together in a single cluster of related CDR3 sequences, which points to a possible repertoire-level signature. None of the features examined (clinical or MRI) was associated with the multiple sclerosis repertoire cluster. Subjects shared no identical expanded-clone CDR3 amino acid sequences, suggesting private TCR-beta repertoires in all groups.

This chain links TRBV5-1 with TRBJ2-7; 9 bases are a match to TRBD1. Input material: PBMCs. The clonotype was recovered from a woman aged 50 to 65 with multiple sclerosis. As DNA, the CDR3 is TGCGCCAGCAGCTTACAGGGGGCCCGCAAAGAGCAGTACTTC. As protein: CASSLQGARKEQYF. Looking up the rest from reference TRBV5-1 and TRBJ2-7 gives the full variable domain: KAGVTQTPRYLIKTRGQQVTLSCSPISGHRSVSWYQQTPGQGLQFLFEYFSETQRNKGNFPGRFSGRQFSNSRSEMNVSTLELGDSALYLCASSLQGARKEQYFGPGTRLTVT.